The 9 T cell receptor beta chains listed next were all sequenced from one sample in a study of T cell repertoires in cytomegalovirus infection. What these receptors recognize is not known. TCRdb reanalysed the reads using MiXCR and keeps one entry per CDR3 protein. The table records fewer than 950,000 distinct CDR3 sequences, roughly 33% of them present only once. The starting material was cultured CD8+ T cells from PBMCs, obtained from culture after CMV antigen stimulation. The receptors here all came from a human donor in good health (CMV status not recorded). Some clones in this sample may be carry-over from other donors' samples.

The chain is built from TRBV9 and TRBJ2-3; D is perhaps TRBD2 (7 bases). Germline V gene sequence: CDR1 SGDLS, CDR2 YYNGEE. CDR3 size: 16 residues. V dropped 3 bases and J dropped 3 bases, with 17 bases sitting between them. The CDR3 bases are TGTGCCAGCAGCGAGGGAAGGGGGGGGCCTACAGATACGCAGTATTTT. This gives the protein CASSEGRGGPTDTQYF.

V and J are TRBV5-5 and TRBJ2-7; D possibly matches TRBD1 or TRBD2 (5 bases each). V lost 0 bases and J 0 bases, leaving 10 bases between the germline ends. This CDR3 has 15 residues. CDR1 and CDR2 from the germline V gene are SGHKS and YYEKEE (reference sequence). CDR3 nucleotides: TGTGCCAGCAGCTTGGAGTGGGGGAGCTCCTACGAGCAGTACTTC. This gives the protein CASSLEWGSSYEQYF.

This clonotype was recorded many times. The V call is TRBV25-1, the J call TRBJ2-3; 9 nucleotides align to TRBD2. This CDR3 comprises 16 residues. The ends lost 7 bases at V and 0 bases at J; junction bases unmatched: 8. Germline CDR1 and CDR2: MGHDK and SYGVNS. In DNA form, the CDR3 reads TGTGCCAGCAAGGATAGCGGGGGAGCTAGCACAGATACGCAGTATTTT. Amino acids: CASKDSGGASTDTQYF.

This clonotype was counted a few times. The chain is built from TRBV7-2 and TRBJ2-1, with D possibly being TRBD1 or TRBD2 (7 bases each). V lost 2 bases, J lost 5 bases, and 16 bases lay in between. The CDR3 has 16 residues. Germline V CDR1 and CDR2: SGHTA, FQGNSA. The CDR3, as DNA: TGTGCCAGCAGCTTACTCAGGGGGGGCCTTGACAATGAGCAGTTCTTC. Translating it yields CASSLLRGGLDNEQFF.

The chain carries TRBV6-4 and TRBJ2-1, with 8 bases that match TRBD2. V shed 1 base, J shed 7 bases, and the junction held 9 bases outside the gene matches. This CDR3 region has 16 residues. Germline CDR1 MRHNA, CDR2 SNTAGT. CDR3 sequence (DNA): TGTGCCAGCAGTGACTATTTCGGGGGGGCCCGTAATGAGCAGTTCTTC. Its protein product is CASSDYFGGARNEQFF.

This clonotype showed up just once. V is TRBV4-3 and J is TRBJ1-2, with TRBD1 matching 9 bases. V shed 3 bases, J shed 10 bases, and the junction held 6 bases outside the gene matches. The germline gives CDR1 LGHNA, CDR2 YSLEER. The length of the CDR3 is 13 residues. The CDR3 DNA sequence: TGCGCCAGCAGCCAGGGACAGGGTCTTTCCTACACCTTC. Protein: CASSQGQGLSYTF.

The J gene is TRBJ2-1, the V gene TRBV5-6; TRBD2 aligns across 8 bases. The CDR3 runs 13 residues. Germline V gives CDR1 SGHDT, CDR2 YYEEEE. The junction had 4 bases not matched to a gene; V was cut back by 4 bases and J by 7 bases. The CDR3 loop is CASSQRGRNEQFF. Written as DNA, the CDR3 is TGTGCCAGCAGCCAGCGGGGGCGGAATGAGCAGTTCTTC.

This clonotype was observed a handful of times. The rearrangement links TRBV7-9 to TRBJ2-7; 7 nucleotides align to TRBD2. V shed 5 bases and J 3 bases; nucleotides not matched to a gene: 7. Germline-derived CDR1 and CDR2 are SEHNR and FQNEAQ (reference sequence). The CDR3 sequence is 14 residues long. DNA for the CDR3: TGTGCCAGCAGCAAAGCGGGGCAGATCTACGAGCAGTACGTC. Residues: CASSKAGQIYEQYV.

This clonotype has a handful of counts. The J gene is TRBJ1-1, the V gene TRBV24-1, with D maybe TRBD1 (5 bases). Looked up from germline, CDR1 is KGHDR and CDR2 is SFDVKD. V gave up 7 bases and J gave up 1 base, with 12 bases separating them. The CDR3 covers 14 residues. The DNA for the CDR3 is TGTGCCACCAGCGGTGCGGACAAGAACACTGAAGCTTTCTTT. It is translated as CATSGADKNTEAFF.